Following are 8 T cell receptor beta chains from one sample sequenced in a study of cytomegalovirus exposure and HLA in healthy donors. 60 Vbeta and 13 Jbeta primers were used in PCR. Repertoires were generated with immunoSEQ multiplex PCR, while TCRdb's copy carries only in-frame clones and drops some. Here the sample spans fewer than 200,000 clones, around 86% being singletons. The sequenced material came from PBMCs. All receptors come from a male donor in good health and CMV-seronegative.

This clone appeared a single time. CDR3 coding DNA: TGCGCCAGCAGCTTGCGACAGGACTTAGTGGCTGAAGCTTTCTTT. It specifies CASSLRQDLVAEAFF. This chain joins TRBV5-1 and TRBJ1-1; TRBD1 is a possible D gene (6 bases). CDR3 length: 15 amino acids. Germline values: CDR1 SGHRS, CDR2 YFSETQ. V lost 1 base and J lost 6, with 16 bases in between. The whole variable domain, filled in from reference TRBV5-1 and TRBJ1-1, reads KAGVTQTPRYLIKTRGQQVTLSCSPISGHRSVSWYQQTPGQGLQFLFEYFSETQRNKGNFPGRFSGRQFSNSRSEMNVSTLELGDSALYLCASSLRQDLVAEAFFGQGTRLTVV.

The chain uses TRBV15 and TRBJ1-2; no clear D gene. This CDR3 is built from 12 residues. Trimming took 5 bases from V and 4 from J, leaving 8 bases between them. CDR1 is LNHNV and CDR2 is YYDKDF in the germline V gene (reference sequence). Here the CDR3 DNA reads TGTGCCACCAGCGAGGGCTCCTATGGCTACACCTTC. Amino acids: CATSEGSYGYTF.

The rearrangement uses TRBV10-3 and TRBJ1-2; 7 bases align to TRBD1. The junction had 23 bases not matched to a gene; V was cut back by 4 bases and J by 0 bases. This CDR3 spans 21 amino acids. Germline CDR1 ENHRY, CDR2 SYGVKD. CDR3 coding DNA: TGTGCCATCAGTGCCCAAGCTGCGGTGGGGAAGAGGCAGGGGGCTAACTATGGCTACACCTTC. Its translation: CAISAQAAVGKRQGANYGYTF.

This clone turned up a few times. The rearrangement joins TRBV27 to TRBJ2-3; TRBD2 matches at 12 bases. The CDR3 is 20 residues long. CDR1 and CDR2 from the germline V gene are MNHEY and SMNVEV (reference sequence). Trimming at V came to 1 base and at J to 4 bases, leaving 15 bases not matched to a gene. The CDR3, as DNA: TGTGCCAGCAGTTTATTTTCCCCCCCTAGCGGGGGGGCCCCTCCAGATACGCAGTATTTT. Amino acids: CASSLFSPPSGGAPPDTQYF.

This clone was detected once. The sample contains more than one DNA sequence encoding this CDR3. V usage is TRBV7-9 and J usage is TRBJ1-2; 9 nucleotides line up with TRBD1. CDR1 is SEHNR, CDR2 FQNEAQ, per germline (reference sequence). V lost 3 bases to trimming and J lost 4 bases; unmatched junction nucleotides: 0. CDR3 length equals 13 residues. The CDR3 DNA reads as TGTGCCAGCAGCTTGACAGGGGGCTATGGCTACACCTTC. It specifies CASSLTGGYGYTF.

The V call is TRBV5-1, the J call TRBJ2-5; a weak D match, TRBD1 (6 bases). The last part of the DNA fits TRBJ2-7 better; the J call may be wrong. The CDR3 is 15 amino acids. The V gene's germline CDR1 is SGHRS and CDR2 YFSETQ. The chain's CDR3 is CASSLDPGATYEQYF. The CDR3 bases are TGCGCCAGCAGCTTGGATCCAGGGGCAACCTACGAGCAGTACTTC.

J is TRBJ1-5 and V is TRBV19; TRBD1 aligns across 7 bases. The germline V gene encodes CDR1 LNHDA and CDR2 SQIVND (reference sequence). This CDR3 spans 14 amino acids. Germline trimming cut 6 bases from V and 9 bases from J; bases unmatched to any gene: 11. The CDR3 sequence: CASSRTGSSWPQHF. The CDR3 coding sequence is TGTGCCAGTAGCCGGACAGGATCTTCTTGGCCCCAGCATTTT.

The rearrangement uses TRBV30 and TRBJ1-2, with 8 bases that match TRBD1. This CDR3 contains 13 residues. Germline V lookup: CDR1 GTSNPN, CDR2 SVGIG (reference sequence). Trimming took 7 bases from V and 8 from J; bases not matched to a gene: 12. As DNA, the CDR3 is TGTGCCTATACCCGGACAGGGACACTCGGCTACACCTTC. Encoded protein: CAYTRTGTLGYTF.